The 12 T cell receptor beta chains below come from one sample, sequenced in a study of T cells in Graves' hyperthyroidism and ophthalmopathy. From RNA transcripts, TCR beta CDR3 regions were amplified. A first-round RT-PCR of the TCR CDR3 used the HTBI primer set. Each CDR3 protein is one row after TCRdb ran MiXCR on the multiplex PCR reads. The repertoire includes 700,000 or so distinct CDR3 sequences, about 17% of them detected once, and 8.4% sits in the top ten. Sequenced material: blood. Every receptor here comes from a man younger than 30 with Graves' hyperthyroidism.

This clonotype was counted ten times or more. The chain combines TRBV3-1 with TRBJ2-1; 9 bases align to TRBD2. Germline V gives CDR1 LGHDT, CDR2 YNNKEL (reference sequence). The CDR3 totals 16 residues. V was pared by 3 bases and J by 9 bases, with 12 bases of the junction left unmatched. In DNA form, the CDR3 reads TGTGCCAGCAGCCACCGCGGGAGGGCCAGTTCCGTTGAGCAGTTCTTC. This encodes CASSHRGRASSVEQFF.

The chain couples TRBV5-1 to TRBJ2-1; no clear D gene. CDR3 length: 13 amino acids. V gave up 1 base and J gave up 7 bases, with 9 bases separating them. Germline V gene lookup returns CDR1 SGHRS and CDR2 YFSETQ. CDR3 in DNA: TGCGCCAGCAGCTTGACAAATAGGAATGAGCAGTTCTTC. Translating it yields CASSLTNRNEQFF.

The chain couples TRBV11-2 to TRBJ2-7; 9 positions match TRBD2. Germline V gene lookup returns CDR1 SGHAT and CDR2 FQNNGV. The CDR3 is made up of 17 amino acids. Trimming removed 0 bases from V and 3 bases from J; junction bases left unmatched: 9. Written as DNA, the CDR3 is TGTGCCAGCAGCTTAGACTACGCGGGAGGGTTGGGCTACGAGCAGTACTTC. Translated: CASSLDYAGGLGYEQYF. The whole variable domain, filled in from reference TRBV11-2 and TRBJ2-7, reads EAGVAQSPRYKIIEKRQSVAFWCNPISGHATLYWYQQILGQGPKLLIQFQNNGVVDDSQLPKDRFSAERLKGVDSTLKIQPAKLEDSAVYLCASSLDYAGGLGYEQYFGPGTRLTVT.

A few counts support this clonotype. The chain employs TRBV19 and TRBJ2-5, with 13 bases that match TRBD2. Per the germline V gene, CDR1 is LNHDA and CDR2 is SQIVND (reference sequence). This CDR3 spans 16 amino acids. Losses at the gene ends were 5 bases for V and 1 base for J; bases not matched to a gene: 4. In nucleotides, the CDR3 is TGTGCCAGTAGTCCGGGGACTAGCGGGACCCAAGAGACCCAGTACTTC. Translated: CASSPGTSGTQETQYF.

This clonotype was observed many times. The chain joins TRBV30 to TRBJ2-3; D might be TRBD1 (5 bases). Germline CDR1 and CDR2: GTSNPN and SVGIG (reference sequence). Trimming took off 1 base at V and 1 base at J, with 12 bases between the two ends. This CDR3 comprises 15 residues. The CDR3 region is CAWSGDGHGTDTQYF. CDR3 bases: TGTGCCTGGAGTGGTGACGGACATGGCACAGATACGCAGTATTTT.

At least ten counts were recorded for this clonotype. The chain recombines TRBV28 with TRBJ2-1; TRBD2 is a possible D gene (5 bases). The CDR3 consists of 14 residues. Trimming pared 5 bases from V and 4 bases from J, leaving 12 bases between. Germline V gene sequence: CDR1 MDHEN, CDR2 SYDVKM. The CDR3 DNA reads as TGTGCCAGCAGTCGAGGGAGCGGTTACAATGAGCAGTTCTTC. It specifies CASSRGSGYNEQFF.

This clonotype was picked up a small number of times. The V and J genes are TRBV27 and TRBJ2-7, with TRBD2 matching over 9 bases. V dropped 5 bases and J dropped 3; count of bases not matched to a gene: 11. CDR3 length: 16 amino acids. Germline V gives CDR1 MNHEY, CDR2 SMNVEV (reference sequence). The CDR3 DNA reads TGTGCCAGCAGTGTCGCGGGGGGGCCAGGCCTCTACGAGCAGTACTTC. Residues: CASSVAGGPGLYEQYF.

This clonotype was detected only a few times. The chain recombines TRBV3-1 with TRBJ2-7; 7 bases line up with TRBD2. The junction had 6 bases not matched to a gene; V was cut back by 1 base and J by 3 bases. The CDR3 sequence is 15 residues long. From germline, CDR1 is LGHDT and CDR2 YNNKEL (reference sequence). The CDR3 protein is CASSQASGTLYEQYF. The DNA of the CDR3 is TGTGCCAGCAGCCAAGCGAGCGGGACCCTCTACGAGCAGTACTTC.

The J gene is TRBJ1-1, the V gene TRBV6-6, with a possible D match to TRBD1 (5 bases). The CDR3 loop spans 13 amino acids. The V end lost 0 bases, the J end lost 7 bases, and 9 bases lay between the germline ends. The germline V gene has CDR1 MNHNY and CDR2 SVGAGI (reference sequence). In DNA, the CDR3 is TGTGCCAGCAGTTACTCGCAAAGGGGTGAAGCTTTCTTT. Translated: CASSYSQRGEAFF.

The rearrangement links TRBV18 to TRBJ2-7; D not certain. Germline V CDR1 and CDR2: KGHSH, LQKENI. This CDR3 spans 14 amino acids. The ends were cut back, 6 bases at V and 7 bases at J, with 19 bases in the middle. The CDR3 reads CASSSIDQLGEQYF. The CDR3 region has the DNA TGTGCCAGCTCTTCGATTGATCAGTTGGGGGAGCAGTACTTC.

This clonotype was seen at least ten times. The chain combines TRBV27 with TRBJ2-2, with TRBD1 as a possible D gene (6 bases). V lost 5 bases and J lost 7, with 14 bases in between. The CDR3 spans 14 residues. Germline CDR1 and CDR2: MNHEY and SMNVEV (reference sequence). CDR3 amino acids: CASSETGAHGELFF. Written as DNA, the CDR3 is TGTGCCAGCAGTGAGACAGGAGCTCACGGGGAGCTGTTTTTT.

This clonotype was seen at least ten times. The CDR3 here is CASAPGGDGDTQYF. In DNA, the CDR3 is TGTGCCAGCGCACCGGGGGGAGACGGAGATACGCAGTATTTT. The chain uses TRBV7-2 and TRBJ2-3; 7 bases map to TRBD2. This CDR3 has 14 residues. The V segment lost 8 bases and the J segment 5 bases; nucleotides outside the gene matches: 10. Germline-derived CDR1 and CDR2 are SGHTA and FQGNSA.